The clone carrying this T cell receptor (beta chain) was recorded only once. Methods used by the authors: Amplification of reference gene primers provided the estimated nucleated cell counts. The method was immunoSEQ multiplex PCR; TCRdb's version includes in-frame clones alone and lacks a portion of them. That table supplies the V and J calls and clone size; D and trimming were determined from the DNA. The table records about 410,000 clones, roughly 86% of them present only once. Adults between about 18 and 95 years of age took part from fewer than 30 US areas. Donors in Cohort 3 who had recovered were those with two negative PCRs, healthcare professional clearance, or resolution of their symptoms. This sample is drawn from a study of blood T cell repertoires in COVID-19. Study at large: Sample material is recorded as cDNA or gDNA derived from T cells, B-cell-depleted T cells, or PBMCs.

Sequencing was carried out using PBMCs or T cells enriched from blood (not recorded which). This clonotype was sampled from a woman aged 25 to 39 who had recovered from COVID-19.

DNA of the CDR3: TGCAGCGTTGCCGTGCGGGACAGGGGCCCTAATTCACCCCTCCACTTT. Residues: CSVAVRDRGPNSPLHF. The chain links TRBV29-1 to TRBJ1-6; 10 nucleotides match TRBD1. Germline-derived CDR1 and CDR2 are SQVTM and ANQGSEA. The CDR3 has 16 amino acids. The junction had 9 bases not matched to a gene; V was cut back by 4 bases and J by 6 bases.